Following are 27 T cell receptor beta chains from one sample sequenced in a study of blood T cells in healthy people across ages. For the second PCR, which ran for roughly 6 to 12 cycles, a sample-barcoded 5' primer and a J-beta primer mix were used. TCRdb reanalysed the 5' RACE reads using MiXCR and keeps one entry per CDR3 protein. The sample records approximately 770,000 distinct CDR3 sequences, over 45% being singletons. Sequenced material: blood. The receptors come from a man in his thirties or forties in good health.

This sequence joins TRBV20-1 and TRBJ2-5; D is ambiguous. V lost 2 bases to trimming and J lost 2 bases, with 6 bases between them. The CDR3 covers 12 residues. Germline V CDR1 and CDR2: DFQATT, SNEGSKA (reference sequence). The CDR3 reads CSARLGQETQYF. The CDR3 DNA reads as TGCAGTGCTAGACTGGGGCAAGAGACCCAGTACTTC.

The V gene is TRBV7-6, the J gene TRBJ2-1, with 12 bases aligning to TRBD2. Germline V gene sequence: CDR1 SGHVS, CDR2 FNYEAQ. V lost 4 bases and J lost 6; bases outside the gene matches: 4. CDR3 length equals 15 residues. The CDR3, as DNA: TGTGCCAGCAGCTACCTAGCGGGGGGGGGCAATGAGCAGTTCTTC. This gives the protein CASSYLAGGGNEQFF.

This chain uses TRBV28 with TRBJ1-1; maybe TRBD1 (5 bases). With 7 bases removed from V and 4 bases from J, the gap between germline ends came to 13 bases. Germline V gives CDR1 MDHEN, CDR2 SYDVKM. The CDR3 sequence is 13 residues long. The CDR3 sequence: CASKGRQFTEAFF. CDR3 bases: TGTGCCAGCAAAGGAAGACAGTTCACTGAAGCTTTCTTT.

This clonotype was detected a few times. The genes are TRBV24-1 and TRBJ2-4, with 10 bases that match TRBD2. V shed 2 bases, J shed 9 bases, and the junction held 15 bases outside the gene matches. CDR3 length: 18 amino acids. CDR1 is KGHDR and CDR2 is SFDVKD in the germline V gene. Here the CDR3 reads CATSDSPRSGRADGIQYF. DNA for the CDR3: TGTGCCACCAGTGATTCGCCGCGGAGCGGGAGGGCCGATGGCATTCAGTACTTC.

V is TRBV15 and J is TRBJ2-5; possible D gene TRBD2, 6 bases. Germline V gene sequence: CDR1 LNHNV, CDR2 YYDKDF (reference sequence). The CDR3 length is 19 residues. Trimming left V 0 bases short and J 4 bases short, with 24 bases between. The CDR3 bases are TGTGCCACCAGCAGAGATGGGCCTTCATTCGGGAGAGGAGGAGAGACCCAGTACTTC. Translation: CATSRDGPSFGRGGETQYF.

J is TRBJ2-7 and V is TRBV3-1; 9 bases are a match to TRBD2. The DNA end is more similar to TRBJ2-5, so the J call may be wrong. This CDR3 comprises 14 residues. CDR1 is LGHDT and CDR2 is YNNKEL in the germline V gene (reference sequence). The CDR3 DNA is TGTGCCAGCAGCCGCGGACTAGCGCTTGAGACCCAGTACTTC. Amino acid sequence: CASSRGLALETQYF.

CDR3 sequence (DNA): TGCGCCAGCAGTCACGGGACAGTTAATTTGGGGGAGCTGTTTTTT. It is translated as CASSHGTVNLGELFF. The chain recombines TRBV4-3 with TRBJ2-2; 7 bases map to TRBD1. This CDR3 spans 15 amino acids. V lost 6 bases, J lost 8 bases, and 12 bases stayed unmatched. The V gene's germline CDR1 is LGHNA and CDR2 YSLEER.

The CDR3 sequence: CASSLAGAGGENIQYF. The CDR3 DNA reads TGTGCCAGCAGCTTAGCCGGAGCGGGAGGCGAGAACATTCAGTACTTC. The V call is TRBV7-2, the J call TRBJ2-4; 9 bases align to TRBD2. Losses at the gene ends were 0 bases for V and 7 bases for J; bases not matched to a gene: 7. In germline, CDR1 is SGHTA, CDR2 FQGNSA. The CDR3 totals 16 residues.

The rearrangement uses TRBV10-3 and TRBJ2-5; unclear D gene. Judging by the DNA end, TRBJ2-7 fits better; the J call may be wrong. Per the germline V gene, CDR1 is ENHRY and CDR2 is SYGVKD. CDR3 length: 14 residues. Here the CDR3 DNA reads TGTGCCATCAGTGCAGGAACTGCTTCCTACGAGCAGTACTTC. Its protein product is CAISAGTASYEQYF.

V and J are TRBV15 and TRBJ2-7, with 9 bases identical to TRBD2. The V gene's germline CDR1 is LNHNV and CDR2 YYDKDF (reference sequence). With V trimmed by 5 bases and J by 0 bases, 2 bases remained unmatched. The CDR3 runs 14 residues. The CDR3 reads CATSASGNSYEQYF. CDR3 coding DNA: TGTGCCACCAGCGCTAGCGGGAACTCCTACGAGCAGTACTTC.

The V call is TRBV9, the J call TRBJ1-4, with a tentative D call TRBD1 (5 bases). The CDR3 extends over 17 amino acids. CDR1 is SGDLS and CDR2 is YYNGEE in the germline V gene. V lost 0 bases and J lost 6, with 18 bases in between. CDR3 sequence reads: CASSVAGRPTADEKLFF. The DNA of the CDR3 is TGTGCCAGCAGCGTAGCGGGACGGCCGACGGCGGATGAAAAACTGTTTTTT.

The rearrangement links TRBV7-2 to TRBJ2-3; D may be TRBD2 (6 bases). Trimming shortened V by 2 bases and J by 9 bases, and 9 bases separated the two germline ends. Germline CDR1 SGHTA, CDR2 FQGNSA. The CDR3 runs 12 residues. CDR3 protein: CASSLLAMTQYF. Here the CDR3 DNA reads TGTGCCAGCAGCTTACTAGCGATGACGCAGTATTTT.

In regard to this clonotype: A much larger clone is a single base away; this may be a read error. V usage is TRBV4-3 and J usage is TRBJ2-3; TRBD2 matches 9 bases. Per the germline V gene, CDR1 is LGHNA and CDR2 is YSLEER. The CDR3 contains 15 residues. CDR3 amino acids: CASSQGGLAGDTRYF. The CDR3 DNA reads as TGCGCCAGCAGCCAAGGGGGACTAGCCGGTGATACGCGGTATTTT.

J is TRBJ2-7 and V is TRBV7-3; 12 bases are a match to TRBD2. The germline gives CDR1 SGHTA, CDR2 FQGTGA. V lost 0 bases, J lost 3 bases, and 3 bases stayed unmatched. This CDR3 has 16 amino acids. CDR3 residues: CASSLTSTSGSYEQYF. The CDR3 nucleotides are TGTGCCAGCAGCTTAACATCGACTAGCGGGAGCTACGAGCAGTACTTC.

The chain couples TRBV27 to TRBJ2-5; tentatively, D is TRBD2 (6 bases). The J call may be mistaken, given a closer DNA end match to TRBJ2-7. The CDR3 runs to 14 residues. Per germline, CDR1 MNHEY and CDR2 SMNVEV (reference sequence). Here the CDR3 reads CASSLSWGDHEQYF. CDR3 DNA sequence: TGTGCCAGCAGCCTCTCGTGGGGGGACCACGAGCAGTACTTC.

The chain recombines TRBV29-1 with TRBJ1-2, with a possible D match to TRBD1 (6 bases). From germline, CDR1 is SQVTM and CDR2 ANQGSEA. The CDR3 loop spans 11 amino acids. V lost 6 bases, J lost 5 bases, and 10 bases lay in between. The CDR3 coding sequence is TGCAGCGTGAGGGGGAATTATGGCTACACCTTC. It codes for CSVRGNYGYTF.

The genes are TRBV7-9 and TRBJ1-1, with D perhaps TRBD1 (5 bases). CDR1 and CDR2 (germline): SEHNR, FQNEAQ (reference sequence). Trimming pared 1 base from V and 10 bases from J, leaving 16 bases between. The CDR3 is 14 amino acids. The CDR3 sequence is CASSLDLVAGRAFF. CDR3 bases: TGTGCCAGCAGCTTAGATCTTGTGGCAGGGAGAGCTTTCTTT.

This clonotype was observed a handful of times. The chain employs TRBV7-2 and TRBJ2-5; D gene unclear. The J call may be wrong; the DNA end is better matched by TRBJ2-7. Germline CDR1 SGHTA, CDR2 FQGNSA. The CDR3 has 13 amino acids. DNA for the CDR3: TGTGCCAGCAGCACCACGACCGTGGACGAGCAGTACTTC. This gives the protein CASSTTTVDEQYF.

This chain uses TRBV7-2 with TRBJ1-4, with D uncertain. With 0 bases removed from V and 11 bases from J, the gap between germline ends came to 13 bases. There are 14 residues in the CDR3. Per the germline V gene, CDR1 is SGHTA and CDR2 is FQGNSA. The CDR3 DNA reads as TGTGCCAGCAGCTTAGCGGGCCAACCGGCGAAACTGTTTTTT. It specifies CASSLAGQPAKLFF.

This chain uses TRBV5-1 with TRBJ2-4, with a weak D call TRBD1 (6 bases). The J call may be in error: the DNA end matches TRBJ2-7 better. CDR3 length: 14 amino acids. In germline, CDR1 is SGHRS, CDR2 YFSETQ. In DNA form, the CDR3 reads TGCGCCAGCAGCGGGCGGTCAGGGGCAGACGAGCAGTACTTC. It is translated as CASSGRSGADEQYF.

This sequence joins TRBV4-3 and TRBJ2-7, with 11 bases fitting TRBD2. Germline assignment: CDR1 LGHNA and CDR2 YSLEER. Germline trimming cut 5 bases from V and 7 bases from J; bases unmatched to any gene: 10. This CDR3 is built from 15 residues. The DNA for the CDR3 is TGCGCCAGCAGCTCTCTAGCGGGAGGAGGAGGGGAGCAGTACTTC. Amino acid sequence: CASSSLAGGGGEQYF.

The rearrangement links TRBV7-2 to TRBJ2-7; D not certain. This CDR3 comprises 12 residues. Germline CDR1 reads SGHTA; CDR2 reads FQGNSA. The V end was cut by 0 bases, the J end by 7 bases, with 7 bases between. The CDR3 sequence: CASSLAGLEQYF. In DNA form, the CDR3 reads TGTGCCAGCAGCTTAGCGGGGTTGGAGCAGTACTTC.

This clonotype turned up a few times. The chain couples TRBV6-2 or TRBV6-3 to TRBJ2-1; D possibly uses TRBD1 or TRBD2 (6 bases each). V dropped 0 bases and J dropped 11 bases, with 17 bases sitting between them. CDR1 and CDR2 (germline): MNHEY, SVGEGT. The CDR3 runs 15 residues. The CDR3 DNA sequence: TGTGCCAGCAGTTACTCAGGTGTTGGGGGGCGTAAGCAGTTCTTC. As protein: CASSYSGVGGRKQFF.

This clonotype was detected only a few times. The chain recombines TRBV18 with TRBJ2-7; 11 positions agree with TRBD1. Germline loops: CDR1 KGHSH, CDR2 LQKENI. Germline trimming cut 3 bases from V and 6 bases from J; bases unmatched to any gene: 4. The CDR3 spans 14 residues. The CDR3 here is CASSPVGTGGEQYF. The CDR3 DNA reads as TGTGCCAGCTCACCGGTTGGGACAGGGGGCGAGCAGTACTTC. Full variable domain (rest looked up from reference TRBV18 and TRBJ2-7): NAGVMQNPRHLVRRRGQEARLRCSPMKGHSHVYWYRQLPEEGLKFMVYLQKENIIDESGMPKERFSAEFPKEGPSILRIQQVVRGDSAAYFCASSPVGTGGEQYFGPGTRLTVT.

This chain joins TRBV20-1 and TRBJ2-5, with D maybe TRBD1 (6 bases). Germline V gene sequence: CDR1 DFQATT, CDR2 SNEGSKA (reference sequence). CDR3 length: 14 residues. V was pared by 6 bases and J by 1 base, with 15 bases between. Here the CDR3 reads CSALRGGPQETQYF. Here the CDR3 DNA reads TGCAGTGCACTTCGAGGGGGACCCCAAGAGACCCAGTACTTC.

The chain employs TRBV7-2 and TRBJ2-7; tentative D call: TRBD2 (6 bases). The CDR3 is 17 amino acids. Trimming removed 5 bases from V and 0 bases from J, with 20 bases in between. Per the germline V gene, CDR1 is SGHTA and CDR2 is FQGNSA. The CDR3 is CASSTSLGRGLSYEQYF. The CDR3 DNA is TGTGCCAGCAGCACCTCTCTCGGGCGGGGTCTCTCCTACGAGCAGTACTTC.

The chain couples TRBV7-2 to TRBJ2-5; TRBD2 agrees at 13 bases. The CDR3 sequence is 16 residues long. V lost 8 bases to trimming and J lost 1 base; unmatched junction nucleotides: 7. CDR1 is SGHTA and CDR2 is FQGNSA in the germline V gene. The CDR3, as DNA: TGTGCCAGCCGACTAGCGGGAGGAGGAGGCCAAGAGACCCAGTACTTC. Translation: CASRLAGGGGQETQYF. The variable domain in full, completed from reference TRBV7-2 and TRBJ2-5, reads GAGVSQSPSNKVTEKGKDVELRCDPISGHTALYWYRQSLGQGLEFLIYFQGNSAPDKSGLPSDRFSAERTGGSVSTLTIQRTQQEDSAVYLCASRLAGGGGQETQYFGPGTRLLVL.